The clone carrying this T cell receptor beta chain was observed at least ten times. CDR3 length: 12 residues. Germline CDR1 reads SGHTA; CDR2 reads FQGNSA. With 1 base removed from V and 15 bases from J, the gap between germline ends came to 13 bases. The data derive from a study of T cell repertoires in cytomegalovirus infection. In the study overall: Public TCR beta signature analysis indicated the presence of both CMV infection and matching HLA type.

Each CDR3 protein is one row after TCRdb ran MiXCR on the reads. The table lists a few hundred thousand distinct CDR3 sequences, 9.5% of them singletons, with roughly 4.5% in the top ten. The specimen sequenced was PBMCs. This sequence joins TRBV7-2 and TRBJ2-1; unclear D gene. This receptor was identified in a human donor in good health (CMV status not recorded). Some clones in this sample may be carry-over from other donors' samples. The CDR3 sequence is CASSLEVPPPFF. CDR3 in DNA: TGTGCCAGCAGCTTAGAGGTTCCCCCCCCGTTCTTC.